This TCR beta chain appears in the sequencing data of a study of T cells in Graves' hyperthyroidism and ophthalmopathy (dated by TCRdb to between 2017 and 2020). As for the study more broadly: Peripheral blood samples were taken at initial diagnosis, before any treatment was given. An independent validation cohort of under 20 hyperthyroidism patients and over 15 patients who later progressed to ophthalmopathy tested prospective prediction of ophthalmopathy. The 75 to 100 discovery patients were randomly split 7:3 into training and test sets. Thyroid tissue and blood T-cell repertoires from about six Graves' hyperthyroidism patients were also compared in the study. The paper describes TCR Vbeta CDR3 sequencing of 135 peripheral blood samples, made up of 40 to 45 ophthalmopathy patients, approximately 76 hyperthyroidism patients and roughly 17 progressor patients. Once sampling was done, hyperthyroidism patients were given methimazole at a starting dose of 30 mg daily, whereas ophthalmopathy patients were given high-dose intravenous methylprednisolone. A discovery cohort of around 100 patients, about 40 with Graves' ophthalmopathy and approximately 57 with stable Graves' hyperthyroidism, was used to find distinguishing TCR V-J signatures. What the work shows at the level of the full study, not this receptor alone: Ophthalmopathy was separated from stable hyperthyroidism by a 13 V-J signature model, with approximately 86% sensitivity and about 81% specificity obtained in cross-validation and 80%/75% obtained in testing. No statistical method was used to set the sample size in advance, and investigators knew the group allocation. During validation, the model predicted progression to ophthalmopathy a median of about 5.9 months ahead of onset, with 60% to 71% sensitivity and under 85% specificity. Most expanded thyroid clonotypes (frequency above 0.001) were also detected in blood, a finding suggesting that blood repertoires may reflect thyroid immune responses.

Regarding this clonotype: Its antigen is not yet known. One end of the junction is discordant with germline, which a read error may explain.

Amplification of TCR beta CDR3 regions was carried out from RNA transcripts. For the first round of RT-PCR on the TCR CDR3, the HTBI primer set was used together with the Qiagen OneStep RT-PCR kit. The libraries were constructed in a second round of multiplex PCR and then size-selected and purified. Paired-end sequencing of the libraries was performed with 100 bp reads on an Illumina HiSeq2000. In the paper's pipeline: SOAPnuke was used to process the raw data, throwing out any read that contained adapters or uncalled bases, had a mean Phred below 15, or lacked an exact constant-primer or identifier match. COPE v1.2.5 was used to merge the high-quality paired reads, and each unique nucleotide sequence was defined as a clonotype. MiTCR v1.1 was used to align clonotypes to the IMGT TRBV, TRBD and TRBJ reference segments. Only V-J combinations with frequency above 0.0001, covering approximately 99% of repertoires, were analysed. A TCS score was defined as the ratio between F50 (clonal expansion) and ExV (chaos), using BLOSUM62-based TCRdist between CDR3 peptides within each V-J. Welch's t-statistics and random forest reduced just over 500 V-J features to 13, which were used in a naive Bayes classifier (R e1071). The Morisita-Horn index was used to measure how similar the thyroid and blood repertoires were. TCRdb reworked the public reads: Q25 trimming with fastp, MiXCR clone assembly, productive beta chains retained. CDR3 protein sequences are deduplicated, and each keeps its most common genes and DNA. The V and J calls were determined by TCRdb, not by the authors. Here the sample has about 680,000 distinct CDR3 sequences; just over 35% occur a single time. The leading ten clones occupy 30% to 40% of the sample.

The CDR3 goes from the cysteine to the phenylalanine over 16 residues. Only CDR3 DNA remains: 48 bases, in frame from the first base. CDR1 SGHRS and CDR2 YFSETQ were looked up in the germline V gene. A patient counted as having stable Graves' hyperthyroidism if no progression to ophthalmopathy occurred over 18 months of follow-up. Hyperthyroidism patients were aged 18 to 65 years and newly diagnosed, with disease duration of less than 2 months. The study excluded patients with uncontrolled infections, other autoimmune diseases, pregnancy or lactation. Clinical symptoms, serum thyroxine and TRAb, thyroid ultrasound, and orbital computed tomography formed the basis for the diagnoses. PBMCs were isolated from about 10 ml of fresh peripheral blood by Ficoll-Paque density gradient centrifugation. Total RNA was extracted with Trizol reagent, and quality was checked on an Agilent 2100 Bioanalyzer.

The TCR was taken from a woman aged 40 to 49 with Graves' hyperthyroidism. The specimen sequenced was blood. Rearrangement joined TRBV5-1 to TRBJ2-7, with the D gene call left open. In nucleotides, the sequence is TGTGCCAGCAGCTCCAGGACCGGCGTTGACACCTACGAGCAGTACTTC. This encodes CASSSRTGVDTYEQYF.